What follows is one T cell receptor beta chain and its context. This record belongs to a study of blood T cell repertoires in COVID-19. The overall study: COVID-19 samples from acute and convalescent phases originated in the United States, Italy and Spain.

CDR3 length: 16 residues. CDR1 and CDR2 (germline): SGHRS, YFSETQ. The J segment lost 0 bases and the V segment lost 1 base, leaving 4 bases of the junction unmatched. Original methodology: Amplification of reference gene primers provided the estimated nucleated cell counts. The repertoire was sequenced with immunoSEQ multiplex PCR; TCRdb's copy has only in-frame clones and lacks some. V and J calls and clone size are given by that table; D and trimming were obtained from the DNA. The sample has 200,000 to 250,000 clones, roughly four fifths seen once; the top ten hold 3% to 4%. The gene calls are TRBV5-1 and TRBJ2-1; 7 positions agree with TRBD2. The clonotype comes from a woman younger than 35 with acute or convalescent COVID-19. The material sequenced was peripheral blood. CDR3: CASSLTSASSYNEQFF. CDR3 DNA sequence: TGCGCCAGCAGCTTGACTAGCGCGAGCTCCTACAATGAGCAGTTCTTC. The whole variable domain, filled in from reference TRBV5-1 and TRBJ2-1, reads KAGVTQTPRYLIKTRGQQVTLSCSPISGHRSVSWYQQTPGQGLQFLFEYFSETQRNKGNFPGRFSGRQFSNSRSEMNVSTLELGDSALYLCASSLTSASSYNEQFFGPGTRLTVL.